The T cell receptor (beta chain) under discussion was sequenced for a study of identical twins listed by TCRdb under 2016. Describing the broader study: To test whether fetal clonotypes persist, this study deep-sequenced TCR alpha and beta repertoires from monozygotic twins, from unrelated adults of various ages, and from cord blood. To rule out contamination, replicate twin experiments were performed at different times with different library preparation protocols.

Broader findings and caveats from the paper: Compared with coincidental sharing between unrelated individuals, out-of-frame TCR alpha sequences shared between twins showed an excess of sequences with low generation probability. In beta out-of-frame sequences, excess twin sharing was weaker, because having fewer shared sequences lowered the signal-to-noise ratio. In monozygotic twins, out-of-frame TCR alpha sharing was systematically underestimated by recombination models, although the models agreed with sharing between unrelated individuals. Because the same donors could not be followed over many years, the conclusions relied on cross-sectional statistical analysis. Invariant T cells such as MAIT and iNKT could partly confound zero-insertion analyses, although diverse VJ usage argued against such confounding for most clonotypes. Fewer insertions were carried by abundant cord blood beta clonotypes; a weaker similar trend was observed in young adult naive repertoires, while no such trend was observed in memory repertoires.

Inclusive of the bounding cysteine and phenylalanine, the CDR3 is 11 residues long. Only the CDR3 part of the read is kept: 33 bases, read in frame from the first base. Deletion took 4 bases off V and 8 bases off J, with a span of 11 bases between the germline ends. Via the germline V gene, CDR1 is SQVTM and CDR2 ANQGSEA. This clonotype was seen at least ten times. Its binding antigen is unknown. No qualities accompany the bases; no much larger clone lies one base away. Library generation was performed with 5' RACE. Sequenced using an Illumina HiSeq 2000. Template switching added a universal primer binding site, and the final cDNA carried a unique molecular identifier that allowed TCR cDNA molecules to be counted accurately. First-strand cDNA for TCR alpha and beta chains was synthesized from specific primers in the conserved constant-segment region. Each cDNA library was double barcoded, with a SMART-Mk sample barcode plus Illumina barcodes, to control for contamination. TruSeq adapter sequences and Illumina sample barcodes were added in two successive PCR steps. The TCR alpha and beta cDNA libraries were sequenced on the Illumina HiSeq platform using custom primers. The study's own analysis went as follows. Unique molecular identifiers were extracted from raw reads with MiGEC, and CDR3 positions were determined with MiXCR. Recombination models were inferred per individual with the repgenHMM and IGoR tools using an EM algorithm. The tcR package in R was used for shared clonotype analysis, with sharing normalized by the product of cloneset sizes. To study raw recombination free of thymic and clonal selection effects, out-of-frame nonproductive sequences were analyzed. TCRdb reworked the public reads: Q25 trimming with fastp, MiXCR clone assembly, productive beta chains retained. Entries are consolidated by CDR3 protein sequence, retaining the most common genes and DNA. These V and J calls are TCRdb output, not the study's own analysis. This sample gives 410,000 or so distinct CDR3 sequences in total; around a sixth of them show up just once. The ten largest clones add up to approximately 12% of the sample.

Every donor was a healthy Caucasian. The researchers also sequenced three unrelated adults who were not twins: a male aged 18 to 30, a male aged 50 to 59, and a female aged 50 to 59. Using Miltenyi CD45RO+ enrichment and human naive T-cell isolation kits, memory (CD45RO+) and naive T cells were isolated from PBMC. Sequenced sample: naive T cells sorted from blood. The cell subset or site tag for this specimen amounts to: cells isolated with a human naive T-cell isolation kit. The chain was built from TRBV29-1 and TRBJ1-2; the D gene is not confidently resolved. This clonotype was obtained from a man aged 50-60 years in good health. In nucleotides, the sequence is TGCAGCGTTGTCAGTGTCAGGGGCTACACCTTC. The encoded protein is CSVVSVRGYTF.